These 29 T cell receptor beta chains were sequenced from one sample in a study of blood T cell repertoires in COVID-19. Sequencing was performed with immunoSEQ multiplex PCR; in TCRdb, only in-frame clones are kept and a portion is missing. The sample consists of a few hundred thousand clones, 86% of them appearing once. Source material: PBMCs or T cells enriched from blood (not recorded which). The source of these receptors is a woman in her forties with acute COVID-19.

This chain connects TRBV7-9 to TRBJ2-1, with 10 nucleotides matching TRBD1. Germline V gene lookup returns CDR1 SEHNR and CDR2 FQNEAQ (reference sequence). CDR3 length equals 16 residues. The V segment lost 6 bases and the J segment 1 base; nucleotides outside the gene matches: 6. The CDR3 here is CASSRDRGLSYNEQFF. CDR3 coding DNA: TGTGCCAGCAGTCGAGACAGGGGGCTGTCCTACAATGAGCAGTTCTTC.

The genes are TRBV5-5 and TRBJ2-7; D possibly corresponds to TRBD1 (6 bases). The germline V gene has CDR1 SGHKS and CDR2 YYEKEE (reference sequence). The CDR3 loop spans 15 amino acids. Between the trimmed V and J ends, which lost 5 bases and 0 bases, there was a span of 15 bases. This CDR3 is CASRPDSVSSYEQYF. CDR3 bases: TGTGCCAGCAGGCCGGACAGCGTATCCTCCTACGAGCAGTACTTC.

The chain couples TRBV28 to TRBJ2-7; TRBD2 agrees at 10 bases. The trim removed 6 bases at V and 6 bases at J, leaving 5 bases unmatched. Germline V gene lookup returns CDR1 MDHEN and CDR2 SYDVKM. This CDR3 is built from 13 residues. The DNA for the CDR3 is TGTGCCAGCAGGTCGGGACTAGCGTCCGAGCAGTACTTC. This gives the protein CASRSGLASEQYF.

This sequence joins TRBV15 and TRBJ2-1, with 7 bases identical to TRBD1. The V gene end was trimmed by 4 bases and the J gene end by 10 bases; junction bases not matched to a gene: 7. The CDR3 covers 13 residues. Germline loops: CDR1 LNHNV, CDR2 YYDKDF (reference sequence). CDR3 bases: TGTGCCACCAGCACCTTGACAGGGCAGGAGCAGTTCTTC. It is translated as CATSTLTGQEQFF.

This chain links TRBV18 with TRBJ2-7; no clear D. CDR1 and CDR2 (germline): KGHSH, LQKENI. Trimming removed 3 bases from V and 0 bases from J, with 12 bases in between. The CDR3 is made up of 15 amino acids. Written as DNA, the CDR3 is TGTGCCAGCTCACCTCCCCAGATTAACTCCTACGAGCAGTACTTC. Amino acids: CASSPPQINSYEQYF.

The J gene is TRBJ2-7, the V gene TRBV20-1; D is perhaps TRBD2 (5 bases). V was pared by 3 bases and J by 1 base, with 10 bases between. Germline assignment: CDR1 DFQATT and CDR2 SNEGSKA (reference sequence). There are 13 residues in the CDR3. The CDR3 here is CSASAGISYEQYF. For the CDR3, the DNA is TGCAGTGCTAGTGCCGGGATTTCCTACGAGCAGTACTTC.

The J gene is TRBJ2-7, the V gene TRBV5-8; unclear D gene. Germline assignment: CDR1 SGHTS and CDR2 YDEGEE. The CDR3 has 13 amino acids. V was shortened by 5 bases and J by 3 bases, with 12 bases between the two germline ends. For the CDR3, the DNA is TGTGCCAGCAGTACCCACGGTGGCTACGAGCAGTACTTC. The encoded protein is CASSTHGGYEQYF.

This sequence joins TRBV11-2 and TRBJ2-1, with 7 nucleotides matching TRBD2. The CDR3 runs to 16 residues. Germline V gives CDR1 SGHAT, CDR2 FQNNGV. J was trimmed by 2 bases and V by 3 bases; bases with no gene match: 7. CDR3 residues: CASSFSGRAAYNEQFF. CDR3 bases: TGTGCCAGCAGCTTTAGCGGGCGGGCCGCCTACAATGAGCAGTTCTTC.

The chain uses TRBV27 and TRBJ1-3; 7 bases map to TRBD1. Germline V lookup: CDR1 MNHEY, CDR2 SMNVEV (reference sequence). This CDR3 is 14 amino acids long. The V segment lost 8 bases and the J segment 4 bases; nucleotides outside the gene matches: 8. The CDR3 nucleotides read TGTGCCAGCGGCCGGGGACAGAGCGGAAACACCATATATTTT. It yields the protein CASGRGQSGNTIYF.

The CDR3 nucleotides read TGCAGCGTTGAAGGCAGGGGCGAGACCGGGGAGCTGTTTTTT. This codes for CSVEGRGETGELFF. The chain links TRBV29-1 to TRBJ2-2; D perhaps matches TRBD1 (6 bases). The CDR3 is made up of 14 amino acids. Germline CDR1 is SQVTM and CDR2 is ANQGSEA. Trimming stripped 1 base from V and 5 bases from J, with 11 bases between.

The chain has TRBV5-6 and TRBJ2-2; 15 positions agree with TRBD2. Germline assignment: CDR1 SGHDT and CDR2 YYEEEE. The CDR3 sequence is 18 residues long. Trimming took 5 bases from V and 4 from J; bases not matched to a gene: 9. CDR3 loop: CASSRTGLAGGPTGELFF. Written as DNA, the CDR3 is TGTGCCAGCAGTCGGACTGGACTAGCGGGAGGGCCCACCGGGGAGCTGTTTTTT.

There are a few counts of this clone. The chain uses TRBV18 and TRBJ1-1; 7 bases are shared with TRBD1. This CDR3 is 15 amino acids long. Per the germline V gene, CDR1 is KGHSH and CDR2 is LQKENI. The ends lost 3 bases at V and 3 bases at J; junction bases unmatched: 7. CDR3 protein: CASSPGEGAHTEAFF. The CDR3 region has the DNA TGTGCCAGCTCACCCGGCGAGGGGGCGCACACTGAAGCTTTCTTT.

The V gene is TRBV12-3 or TRBV12-4, the J gene TRBJ2-1; possible D gene TRBD2, 5 bases. The CDR3 sequence is 13 residues long. V lost 3 bases and J lost 5, with 8 bases in between. The CDR3 reads CASSFGLNNEQFF. The CDR3, as DNA: TGTGCCAGCAGTTTCGGACTCAACAATGAGCAGTTCTTC.

The rearrangement links TRBV24-1 to TRBJ2-1; 10 nucleotides match TRBD2. The V gene's germline CDR1 is KGHDR and CDR2 SFDVKD. The CDR3 is 15 amino acids. Trimming cost V 5 bases and J 3 bases; bases outside gene matches: 3. Here the CDR3 reads CATSVAGGLYNEQFF. The DNA for the CDR3 is TGTGCCACCAGTGTAGCGGGAGGTCTCTACAATGAGCAGTTCTTC.

The V and J genes are TRBV27 and TRBJ2-7; TRBD2 matches at 9 bases. Germline lookup yields CDR1 MNHEY and CDR2 SMNVEV (reference sequence). Trimming took 4 bases from V and 5 from J; bases not matched to a gene: 3. This CDR3 is built from 13 residues. The DNA of the CDR3 is TGTGCCAGCAGTTCCAGACTAGCGGACGAGCAGTACTTC. It is translated as CASSSRLADEQYF.

Here the CDR3 reads CASSLVTEGEQFF. The CDR3 nucleotides read TGTGCCAGCAGCTTAGTAACGGAGGGGGAGCAGTTCTTC. The chain has TRBV7-2 and TRBJ2-1; perhaps TRBD2 as D (6 bases). There are 13 residues in the CDR3. Deletions cut 1 base from V and 10 bases from J, with 11 bases between. Germline CDR1 reads SGHTA; CDR2 reads FQGNSA. Using reference TRBV7-2 and TRBJ2-1 for the parts outside the CDR3, the full variable domain is GAGVSQSPSNKVTEKGKDVELRCDPISGHTALYWYRQSLGQGLEFLIYFQGNSAPDKSGLPSDRFSAERTGGSVSTLTIQRTQQEDSAVYLCASSLVTEGEQFFGPGTRLTVL.

This clone was observed a few times. This chain joins TRBV11-2 and TRBJ2-1, with D possibly matching TRBD2 (5 bases). V was clipped by 5 bases and J by 5 bases, with 16 bases between them. The CDR3 sequence is 15 residues long. Germline V gene lookup returns CDR1 SGHAT and CDR2 FQNNGV. The DNA for the CDR3 is TGTGCCAGCAGCCCCCTCTGGAGGAGGAACAATGAGCAGTTCTTC. Translating gives CASSPLWRRNNEQFF.

The rearrangement uses TRBV11-3 and TRBJ2-2; TRBD2 matches at 15 bases. The germline V gene has CDR1 SGHNT and CDR2 YENEEA. V was clipped by 4 bases and J by 6 bases; unmatched bases: 9. CDR3 length: 18 amino acids. The CDR3, as DNA: TGTGCCAGCAGCTCGAGGTCGGGACTAGCGGGAGGTTCCGGGGAGCTGTTTTTT. Protein sequence: CASSSRSGLAGGSGELFF. Full variable domain (remainder filled in from reference TRBV11-3 and TRBJ2-2): EAGVVQSPRYKIIEKKQPVAFWCNPISGHNTLYWYLQNLGQGPELLIRYENEEAVDDSQLPKDRFSAERLKGVDSTLKIQPAELGDSAVYLCASSSRSGLAGGSGELFFGEGSRLTVL.

This clone has only a few counts. The CDR3 is CASSYQGWARVYEQYF. The CDR3 nucleotides are TGTGCCAGCAGCTACCAGGGTTGGGCCCGAGTCTACGAGCAGTACTTC. The chain is built from TRBV7-9 and TRBJ2-7; D is possibly TRBD1 (5 bases). CDR3 size: 16 residues. From germline, CDR1 is SEHNR and CDR2 FQNEAQ (reference sequence). V was clipped by 4 bases and J by 3 bases, with 19 bases between them.

The V gene is TRBV7-9, the J gene TRBJ1-5; the D gene is possibly TRBD1 (6 bases). Per germline, CDR1 SEHNR and CDR2 FQNEAQ (reference sequence). This CDR3 has 14 amino acids. V was clipped by 5 bases and J by 7 bases, with 15 bases between them. The DNA for the CDR3 is TGTGCCAGCAGCCCTACAGGGATTGAGCAGCCCCAGCATTTT. Protein product: CASSPTGIEQPQHF.

This chain connects TRBV13 to TRBJ1-2, with D possibly being TRBD1 (6 bases). This CDR3 is built from 17 residues. Per the germline V gene, CDR1 is PRHDT and CDR2 is FYEKMQ (reference sequence). V was shortened by 0 bases and J by 8 bases, with 22 bases between the two germline ends. The CDR3 spells CASSLGLMGGAAGGYTF. The DNA of the CDR3 is TGTGCCAGCAGCTTAGGCCTAATGGGGGGGGCGGCTGGCGGCTACACCTTC.

The chain is built from TRBV6-5 and TRBJ2-1, with 10 bases identical to TRBD1. Germline V gene sequence: CDR1 MNHEY, CDR2 SVGAGI. The CDR3 totals 15 residues. The V gene end was trimmed by 3 bases and the J gene end by 13 bases; junction bases not matched to a gene: 12. The CDR3 is CASSYTGTGALSQFF. The CDR3 coding sequence is TGTGCCAGCAGTTATACCGGGACAGGGGCCCTGTCCCAGTTCTTC.

This chain joins TRBV29-1 and TRBJ2-4, with D perhaps matching TRBD1 (6 bases). V was shortened by 7 bases and J by 6 bases, with 16 bases between the two germline ends. The CDR3 consists of 13 residues. CDR1 is SQVTM, CDR2 ANQGSEA, per germline. CDR3 sequence reads: CSGGRGGGNIQYF. The CDR3 DNA follows: TGCAGCGGCGGCAGGGGTGGAGGAAACATTCAGTACTTC.

The chain uses TRBV5-1 and TRBJ2-5, with 12 bases matching TRBD2. Germline CDR1 SGHRS, CDR2 YFSETQ. J gave up 2 bases and V 3 bases, and 14 bases lay outside the gene matches. This CDR3 has 19 amino acids. This chain's CDR3 is CASSYYLLGLAGSQETQYF. The CDR3 DNA is TGCGCCAGCAGCTATTATTTACTTGGACTAGCGGGATCTCAAGAGACCCAGTACTTC.

The chain is built from TRBV6-6 and TRBJ2-5, with 13 nucleotides matching TRBD2. Germline CDR1 and CDR2: MNHNY and SVGAGI (reference sequence). The V and J ends lost 5 bases and 4 bases, in that order; junction bases with no gene match: 4. The CDR3 loop spans 15 amino acids. The CDR3 spells CASSQTSGRRETQYF. The CDR3 DNA reads as TGTGCCAGCAGTCAGACTAGCGGGAGGAGAGAGACCCAGTACTTC.

Here the CDR3 DNA reads TGTGCCAGCAGCCCTGGCGGGTCCACCGGGGAGCTGTTTTTT. Protein: CASSPGGSTGELFF. J is TRBJ2-2 and V is TRBV9; possible D gene TRBD2, 5 bases. This CDR3 is 14 amino acids long. Germline V gene sequence: CDR1 SGDLS, CDR2 YYNGEE. Trimming took 4 bases from V and 4 from J, leaving 11 bases between them.

The chain carries TRBV5-6 and TRBJ2-1; 8 bases line up with TRBD2. Germline trimming cut 3 bases from V and 16 bases from J; bases unmatched to any gene: 9. Germline CDR1 reads SGHDT; CDR2 reads YYEEEE. The CDR3 consists of 12 residues. The CDR3 DNA reads TGTGCCAGCAGCTCCAGCGGGAGTGTTTACTTCTTC. It encodes CASSSSGSVYFF.

V and J are TRBV5-1 and TRBJ1-5; D may be TRBD1 (5 bases). Per germline, CDR1 SGHRS and CDR2 YFSETQ. Trimming pared 0 bases from V and 4 bases from J, leaving 20 bases between. There are 18 residues in the CDR3. The CDR3 DNA reads TGCGCCAGCAGCTTGGTTCCCGCGGGGACGGGCGGGAATCAGCCCCAGCATTTT. It specifies CASSLVPAGTGGNQPQHF.

V gene TRBV19 combines with J gene TRBJ1-1; D uncertain. CDR1 LNHDA and CDR2 SQIVND come from the germline V gene (reference sequence). V lost 7 bases and J 7 bases, leaving 10 bases between the germline ends. The CDR3 loop spans 11 amino acids. The CDR3 DNA is TGTGCCAGTAAGACCGGAGTTGAAGCTTTCTTT. It yields the protein CASKTGVEAFF.